A selection of T cell receptor beta chains follows, all from one sample in a study of siplizumab effects on memory and regulatory T cells. Assay: immunoSEQ multiplex PCR; the TCRdb copy retains only in-frame clones and omits some. The data show tens of thousands of clones, 90% to 98% seen once. Sequenced input: naive CD8+ T cells sorted from blood. The source of these receptors is a human donor in good health. Both conserved end residues are part of each CDR3. The D gene is left open where the match is weak.

CDR3 protein: CASRAEETQYF; CDR3 DNA: TGTGCCAGCAGGGCCGAGGAGACCCAGTACTTC; J gene: TRBJ2-5; D gene: .; V gene: TRBV7-7
CDR3 protein: CASSTSLMTDTQYF; CDR3 DNA: TGCGCCAGCAGCACTAGTTTGATGACAGATACGCAGTATTTT; J gene: TRBJ2-3; D gene: .; V gene: TRBV4-1
CDR3 protein: CASSIVWTGGTDNEQFF; CDR3 DNA: TGTGCCAGTAGTATAGTCTGGACAGGGGGAACAGACAATGAGCAGTTCTTC; J gene: TRBJ2-1; D gene: TRBD1; V gene: TRBV19
CDR3 protein: CASSFSGGTQETQYF; CDR3 DNA: TGTGCCAGCAGTTTTAGCGGGGGGACCCAAGAGACCCAGTACTTC; J gene: TRBJ2-5; D gene: TRBD2; V gene: TRBV7-9
CDR3 protein: CASRGLKSEQFF; CDR3 DNA: TGTGCCAGCAGGGGACTAAAGTCGGAGCAGTTCTTC; J gene: TRBJ2-1; D gene: TRBD2; V gene: TRBV14
CDR3 protein: CASSQVPGGGAVDTQYF; CDR3 DNA: TGCGCCAGCAGCCAAGTTCCGGGCGGGGGGGCGGTAGATACGCAGTATTTT; J gene: TRBJ2-3; D gene: TRBD2; V gene: TRBV4-1
CDR3 protein: CASSERGQEHYSNQPQHF; CDR3 DNA: TGTGCCAGCAGTGAAAGGGGACAGGAACACTATAGCAATCAGCCCCAGCATTTT; J gene: TRBJ1-5; D gene: TRBD1; V gene: TRBV6-1
CDR3 protein: CASSHTDSGPNTGELFF; CDR3 DNA: TGTGCCAGCAGCCATACAGACTCCGGCCCGAACACCGGGGAGCTGTTTTTT; J gene: TRBJ2-2; D gene: .; V gene: TRBV2
CDR3 protein: CASNFPRDGGDTDTQYF; CDR3 DNA: TGTGCCAGCAATTTCCCCCGGGACGGAGGGGACACAGATACGCAGTATTTT; J gene: TRBJ2-3; D gene: .; V gene: TRBV28
CDR3 protein: CASSAQELAENTDTQYF; CDR3 DNA: TGTGCCAGCAGCGCGCAAGAACTAGCGGAGAACACAGATACGCAGTATTTT; J gene: TRBJ2-3; D gene: TRBD2; V gene: TRBV5-6
CDR3 protein: CASSDAGKAEQYF; CDR3 DNA: TGTGCCAGCAGCGATGCAGGGAAGGCCGAGCAGTACTTC; J gene: TRBJ2-7; D gene: .; V gene: TRBV2
CDR3 protein: CASSQAGRPDYGYTF; CDR3 DNA: TGTGCCAGCAGCCAAGCGGGGCGGCCAGACTATGGCTACACCTTC; J gene: TRBJ1-2; D gene: .; V gene: TRBV14
CDR3 protein: CASTPGQGGTEAFF; CDR3 DNA: TGTGCCAGTACCCCGGGACAGGGGGGTACTGAAGCTTTCTTT; J gene: TRBJ1-1; D gene: TRBD1; V gene: TRBV19
CDR3 protein: CASSLKEGSYNEQFF; CDR3 DNA: TGTGCCAGCAGCCTTAAGGAGGGGAGTTACAATGAGCAGTTCTTC; J gene: TRBJ2-1; D gene: .; V gene: TRBV7-3